The following is a TCR beta chain sequence with its context. The data stem from a study of blood T cell repertoires in COVID-19. TCRdb's copy holds only in-frame clones and misses some; the assay was immunoSEQ multiplex PCR. The table has about 280,000 clones, 89% seen once. Participants were aged about 18 to 95 years, lived in 20 to 25 US areas, and enrolled virtually. What was sequenced was PBMCs or T cells enriched from blood (not recorded which). This receptor was identified in a woman in her sixties or seventies who had recovered from COVID-19.

CDR3 loop: CASSPGGRTDTQYF. The CDR3 region has the DNA TGTGCCAGCAGCCCCGGCGGGCGCACAGATACGCAGTATTTT. The chain couples TRBV3-1 (or the pseudogene TRBV3-2) to TRBJ2-3; TRBD2 might be the D (5 bases). The V end was cut by 4 bases, the J end by 1 base, with 9 bases between. CDR1 and CDR2 (germline): LGHDT, YNNKEL (reference sequence). The CDR3 length is 14 residues.